The TCR beta chain described here comes from a study of shared clonotypes between healthy human individuals. Study-wide findings and caveats: Larger estimated richness was generally recorded for naive subsets relative to memory subsets. Clonotypes that were shared across a handful of donors made up 4.5% to 5% of naive CD4 clonotypes.

The CDR3 is made up of 14 amino acids. Trimming cost V 0 bases and J 7 bases, with 13 bases left between them. Germline V gene sequence: CDR1 SGHRS, CDR2 YFSETQ. In replicate PCRs of sorted subsets, roughly 200 ng DNA, approximately 30,000 T cell genomes, was used. Authors' data handling: In the immunoSEQ data, sequences were junction-only and lacked quality scores, so filtering differed. Generated by immunoSEQ multiplex PCR, the TCRdb table keeps only in-frame clones and is missing some. The DNA gave D and trimming, while V, J and clone size come from that table. Of fewer than 2.5 million clones in the sample, over 85% were seen once. Details on this clone: Its antigen is unidentified.

V and J are TRBV5-1 and TRBJ2-5; D is perhaps TRBD1 or TRBD2 (5 bases each). The material sequenced was naive CD4+ T cells from PBMCs. The sample's subset: CD45RA+ positively selected. The TCR originated in a man aged 18 to 29 in good health. Some clones in this sample may be carry-over from other donors' samples. The CDR3 bases are TGCGCCAGCAGCTTGGGGGGGTCAGAGGGGACCCAGTACTTC. It specifies CASSLGGSEGTQYF.